This record covers a single T cell receptor beta chain. In TCRdb, the RT-PCR reads were re-called with MiXCR into one record per CDR3 protein. Of almost 600,000 distinct CDR3 sequences in the sample, around 15% were seen once. This record belongs to a study of response to subunit inactivated influenza vaccine. The V and J ends lost 6 bases and 5 bases respectively, with 17 bases between them. The CDR3 has 15 amino acids. Germline V CDR1 and CDR2: MDHEN, SYDVKM. This sequence originates from a man aged 50-60 years who received an inactivated influenza vaccine. The chain employs TRBV28 and TRBJ2-1, with D possibly matching TRBD1 (6 bases). This sample comprised PBMCs from blood, obtained roughly 12 days after vaccination. The CDR3 region is CASSLTIGQNNEQFF. The CDR3 nucleotides are TGTGCCAGCAGCCTCACAATAGGACAGAACAATGAGCAGTTCTTC.